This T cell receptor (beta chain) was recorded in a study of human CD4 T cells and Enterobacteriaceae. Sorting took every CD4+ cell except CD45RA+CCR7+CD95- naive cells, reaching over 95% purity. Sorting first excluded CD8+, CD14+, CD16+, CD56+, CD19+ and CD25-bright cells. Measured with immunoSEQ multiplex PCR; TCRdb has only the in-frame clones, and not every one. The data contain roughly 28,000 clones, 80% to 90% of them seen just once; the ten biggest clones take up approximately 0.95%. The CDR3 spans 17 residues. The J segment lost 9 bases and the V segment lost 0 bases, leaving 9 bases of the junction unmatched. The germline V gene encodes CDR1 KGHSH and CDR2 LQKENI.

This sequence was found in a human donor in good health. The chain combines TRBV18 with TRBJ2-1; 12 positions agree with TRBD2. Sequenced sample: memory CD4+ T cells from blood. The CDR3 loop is CASSPPESTSGGGEQFF. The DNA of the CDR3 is TGTGCCAGCTCACCACCGGAATCGACTAGCGGGGGAGGTGAGCAGTTCTTC.